Listed below are T cell receptor beta chains from one sample, sequenced in a study of blood T cells in healthy people across ages. TCRdb passed the 5' RACE reads through MiXCR, listing each CDR3 protein once. The data show about a million distinct CDR3 sequences, less than 45% seen once. The sequenced sample was blood. Source of these receptors: a man between 18 and 29 years old in good health. Both conserved end residues are part of each CDR3. D genes are given only for firm matches. Not all rows give a size; the values are once, few, many and, for expanded clones, a class.

>TRBV7-2|TRBJ2-1|.|.
CASSDYNEQLF
TGTGCCAGCAGCGACTACAATGAGCAGCTCTTC
>TRBV20-1|TRBJ1-4|few|.
CSALNPPGKLFF
TGCAGTGCACTAAACCCCCCGGGGAAACTGTTTTTT
>TRBV18|TRBJ2-1|many|.
CASSPSSSYNEQFF
TGTGCCAGCAGTCCATCGAGCTCCTACAATGAGCAGTTCTTC
>TRBV5-5|TRBJ2-6|once|TRBD1
CASNLVGQGYSGANVLTF
TGTGCCAGCAACTTGGTAGGACAGGGGTACTCTGGGGCCAACGTCCTGACTTTC
>TRBV5-1|TRBJ2-1|.|TRBD2
CASSLEAGEINEQFF
TGCGCCAGCAGCTTGGAAGCGGGGGAGATCAATGAGCAGTTCTTC
>TRBV29-1|TRBJ1-1|few|.
CSVGRLMNTEAFF
TGCAGCGTTGGGAGGTTGATGAACACTGAAGCTTTCTTT
>TRBV4-1|TRBJ1-1|once|.
CASSQGRRTSGETEAFF
TGCGCCAGCAGCCAAGGACGTCGGACCTCCGGAGAGACTGAAGCTTTCTTT
>TRBV11-2|TRBJ1-1|.|.
CASSLVGPNTEVFF
TGTGCCAGCAGCTTAGTAGGCCCGAACACTGAAGTTTTCTTT
>TRBV29-1|TRBJ1-2|.|TRBD1
CSVVTGEDYGYTF
TGCAGCGTTGTGACAGGGGAGGACTATGGCTACACCTTC
>TRBV20-1|TRBJ2-3|.|.
CSARRPADRSDTQYF
TGCAGTGCTAGACGTCCCGCAGATAGGTCAGATACGCAGTATTTT
>TRBV6-1|TRBJ2-7|.|TRBD1
CASSETTGSSYNEQYF
TGTGCCAGCAGTGAAACGACAGGGAGCTCCTACAATGAGCAGTACTTC
>TRBV9|TRBJ2-1|few|TRBD2
CASSVGRAGGEEQFF
TGTGCCAGCAGCGTAGGAAGGGCGGGGGGAGAGGAGCAGTTCTTC
>TRBV12-3/TRBV12-4|TRBJ2-1|.|.
CASTPSPLGTHEQFF
TGTGCCAGCACCCCTTCCCCACTGGGGACCCATGAGCAGTTCTTC
>TRBV20-1|TRBJ2-1|.|TRBD2
CSATDWSSGEYNEQFF
TGCAGTGCTACCGACTGGAGTAGCGGGGAATACAATGAGCAGTTCTTC
>TRBV20-1|TRBJ1-2|few|.
CSARPSQAYGYTF
TGCAGTGCTAGACCTTCCCAAGCCTATGGCTACACCTTC
>TRBV11-1|TRBJ2-1|.|.
CASTPIYYNEQFF
TGTGCCAGCACCCCGATCTACTACAATGAGCAGTTCTTC
>TRBV25-1|TRBJ2-2|.|.
CATTFSTGELFF
TGTGCCACCACCTTTAGTACCGGGGAGCTGTTTTTT
>TRBV6-5|TRBJ1-4|.|TRBD1
CASRKLTGGTNEKLFF
TGTGCCAGCAGGAAACTTACAGGGGGCACTAATGAAAAACTGTTTTTT
>TRBV10-3|TRBJ1-2|.|.
CAISRTDYFYGYTF
TGTGCCATCAGCCGGACTGATTACTTCTATGGCTACACCTTC
>TRBV29-1|TRBJ2-1|few|.
CSVEGRASSYNEQFF
TGCAGCGTTGAGGGCCGGGCCAGCTCCTACAATGAGCAGTTCTTC
>TRBV18|TRBJ2-3|.|.
CASARGQRDTQYF
TGTGCCAGCGCACGAGGTCAGCGGGATACGCAGTATTTT
>TRBV30|TRBJ1-2|few|.
CAWRGPKFGGYTF
TGTGCCTGGAGGGGACCCAAATTTGGTGGCTACACCTTC
>TRBV3-1|TRBJ1-6|.|.
CASSQSRTRSSYNSPLHF
TGTGCCAGCAGCCAATCCAGGACACGGAGCTCCTATAATTCACCCCTCCACTTT
>TRBV29-1|TRBJ1-2|few|.
CSVDGAVGYGYTF
TGCAGCGTTGATGGGGCGGTGGGCTATGGCTACACCTTC
>TRBV9|TRBJ1-2|.|.
CASSVDSTALNYGYTF
TGTGCCAGCAGCGTAGATAGTACAGCCCTTAACTATGGCTACACCTTC
>TRBV14|TRBJ2-3|.|.
CASSQDGSHSSTDTQYF
TGTGCCAGCAGCCAAGATGGCAGCCATTCTAGCACAGATACGCAGTATTTT
>TRBV12-3/TRBV12-4|TRBJ1-2|.|.
CAGSLTRQVYGYTF
TGTGCCGGCAGTTTAACACGACAGGTTTATGGCTACACCTTC
>TRBV6-1|TRBJ1-5|.|TRBD1
CASSEYRGPHKQPQHF
TGTGCCAGCAGTGAATATAGGGGGCCCCACAAGCAGCCCCAGCATTTT
>TRBV12-3/TRBV12-4|TRBJ1-2|.|.
CASSFIEGGIYGYTF
TGCGCCAGCAGTTTTATTGAGGGGGGGATCTATGGCTACACCTTC
>TRBV29-1|TRBJ1-1|.|.
CSVETSGEAFF
TGCAGCGTCGAGACAAGTGGTGAAGCTTTCTTT
>TRBV6-5|TRBJ1-5|.|.
CASSKGHSSNQPQHF
TGTGCCAGCAGTAAGGGACATTCTAGCAATCAGCCCCAGCATTTT
>TRBV7-3|TRBJ1-2|.|.
CASSPQGQGDGYTF
TGTGCCAGCAGCCCTCAGGGTCAAGGGGATGGCTACACCTTC